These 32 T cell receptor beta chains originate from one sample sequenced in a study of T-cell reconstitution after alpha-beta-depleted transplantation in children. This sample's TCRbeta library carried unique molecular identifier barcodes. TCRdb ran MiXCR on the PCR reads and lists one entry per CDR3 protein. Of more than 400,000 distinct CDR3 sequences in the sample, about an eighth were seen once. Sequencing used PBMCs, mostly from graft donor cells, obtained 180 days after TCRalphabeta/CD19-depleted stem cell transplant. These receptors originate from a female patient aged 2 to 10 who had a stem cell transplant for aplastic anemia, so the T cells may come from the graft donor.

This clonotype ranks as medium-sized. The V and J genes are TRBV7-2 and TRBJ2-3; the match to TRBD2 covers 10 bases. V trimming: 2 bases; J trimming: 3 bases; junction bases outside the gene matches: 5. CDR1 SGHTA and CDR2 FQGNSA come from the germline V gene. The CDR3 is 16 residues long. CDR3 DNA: TGTGCCAGCAGCTTACAGGCTAGCGGGAGTACAGATACGCAGTATTTT. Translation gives CASSLQASGSTDTQYF.

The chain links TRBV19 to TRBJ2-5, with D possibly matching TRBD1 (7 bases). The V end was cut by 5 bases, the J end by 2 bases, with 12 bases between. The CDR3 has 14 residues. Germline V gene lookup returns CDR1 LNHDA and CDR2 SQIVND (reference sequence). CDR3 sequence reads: CASSAGQKQETQYF. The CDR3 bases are TGTGCCAGTAGTGCGGGACAGAAACAAGAGACCCAGTACTTC.

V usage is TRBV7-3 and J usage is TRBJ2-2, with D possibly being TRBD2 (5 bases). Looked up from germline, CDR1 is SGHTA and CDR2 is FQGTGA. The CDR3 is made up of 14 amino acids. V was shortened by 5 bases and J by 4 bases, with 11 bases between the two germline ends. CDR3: CASSTGLSTGELFF. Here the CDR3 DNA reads TGTGCCAGCAGCACGGGGTTGAGCACCGGGGAGCTGTTTTTT.

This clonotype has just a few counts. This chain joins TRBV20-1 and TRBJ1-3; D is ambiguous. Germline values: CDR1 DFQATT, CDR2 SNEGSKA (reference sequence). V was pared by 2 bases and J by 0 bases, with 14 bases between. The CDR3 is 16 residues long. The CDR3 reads CSARQVLRDSGNTIYF. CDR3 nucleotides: TGCAGTGCTAGACAGGTTTTACGGGACTCTGGAAACACCATATATTTT.

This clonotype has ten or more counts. The CDR3 loop reads CASSFYTGELFF. CDR3 nucleotides: TGTGCCAGCAGTTTTTACACCGGGGAGCTGTTTTTT. The rearrangement uses TRBV28 and TRBJ2-2; D unclear. This CDR3 is built from 12 residues. Trimming removed 3 bases from V and 3 bases from J, with 2 bases in between. Germline V CDR1 and CDR2: MDHEN, SYDVKM.

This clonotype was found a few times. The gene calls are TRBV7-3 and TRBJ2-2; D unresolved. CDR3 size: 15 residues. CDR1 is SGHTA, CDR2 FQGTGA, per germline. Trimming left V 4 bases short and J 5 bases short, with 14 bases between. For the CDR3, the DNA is TGTGCCAGCAGCTCTCACCCCAGTGGGACCGGGGAGCTGTTTTTT. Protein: CASSSHPSGTGELFF.

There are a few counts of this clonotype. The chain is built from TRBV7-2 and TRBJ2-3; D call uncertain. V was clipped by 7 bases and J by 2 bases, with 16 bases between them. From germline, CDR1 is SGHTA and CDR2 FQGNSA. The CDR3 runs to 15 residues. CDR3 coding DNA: TGTGCCAGCACCCCAGTGGGGTCAGCCACAGATACGCAGTATTTT. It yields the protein CASTPVGSATDTQYF. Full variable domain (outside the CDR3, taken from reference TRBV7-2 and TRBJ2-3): GAGVSQSPSNKVTEKGKDVELRCDPISGHTALYWYRQSLGQGLEFLIYFQGNSAPDKSGLPSDRFSAERTGGSVSTLTIQRTQQEDSAVYLCASTPVGSATDTQYFGPGTRLTVL.

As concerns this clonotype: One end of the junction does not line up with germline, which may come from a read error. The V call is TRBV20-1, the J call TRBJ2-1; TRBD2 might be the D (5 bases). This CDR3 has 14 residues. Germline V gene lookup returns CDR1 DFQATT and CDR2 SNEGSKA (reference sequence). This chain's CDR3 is CSASSSLSQNEHFF. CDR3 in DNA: TGCAGTGCTAGCTCTAGCCTCTCTCAGAATGAGCACTTCTTC.

CDR3 amino acids: CASSQVGLAWGRELFF. The CDR3 DNA reads as TGCGCCAGCAGCCAAGTCGGACTAGCGTGGGGCCGGGAGCTGTTTTTT. The chain combines TRBV4-3 with TRBJ2-2; TRBD2 agrees at 9 bases. The CDR3 has 16 residues. From germline, CDR1 is LGHNA and CDR2 YSLEER. After removal of 1 base from V and 9 bases from J, the junction contained 9 bases not matched to a gene.

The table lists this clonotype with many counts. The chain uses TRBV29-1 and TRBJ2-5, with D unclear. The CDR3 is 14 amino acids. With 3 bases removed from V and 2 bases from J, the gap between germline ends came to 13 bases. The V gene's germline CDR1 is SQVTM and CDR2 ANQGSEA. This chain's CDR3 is CSVDYRLRQETQYF. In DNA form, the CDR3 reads TGCAGCGTTGACTACCGCCTACGACAAGAGACCCAGTACTTC.

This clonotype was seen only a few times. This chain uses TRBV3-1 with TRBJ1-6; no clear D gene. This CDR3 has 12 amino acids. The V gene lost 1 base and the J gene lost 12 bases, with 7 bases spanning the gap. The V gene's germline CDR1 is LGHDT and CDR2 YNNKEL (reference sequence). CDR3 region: CASSQGRLPLHF. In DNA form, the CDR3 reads TGTGCCAGCAGCCAAGGCAGATTACCCCTCCACTTT. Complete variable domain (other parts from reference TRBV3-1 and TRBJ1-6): DTAVSQTPKYLVTQMGNDKSIKCEQNLGHDTMYWYKQDSKKFLKIMFSYNNKELIINETVPNRFSPKSPDKAHLNLHINSLELGDSAVYFCASSQGRLPLHFGNGTRLTVT.

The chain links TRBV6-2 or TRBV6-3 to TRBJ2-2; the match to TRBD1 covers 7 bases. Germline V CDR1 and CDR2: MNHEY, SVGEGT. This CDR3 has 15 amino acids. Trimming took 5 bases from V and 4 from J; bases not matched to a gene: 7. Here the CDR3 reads CASSQIGTATGELFF. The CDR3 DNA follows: TGTGCCAGCAGTCAGATCGGGACAGCCACCGGGGAGCTGTTTTTT.

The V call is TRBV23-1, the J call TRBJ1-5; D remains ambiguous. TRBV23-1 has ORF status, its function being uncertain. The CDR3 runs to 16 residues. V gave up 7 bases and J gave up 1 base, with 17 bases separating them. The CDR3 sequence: CASTGPGRRSNQPQHF. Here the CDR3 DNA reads TGCGCCAGCACCGGACCTGGACGTCGGAGCAATCAGCCCCAGCATTTT.

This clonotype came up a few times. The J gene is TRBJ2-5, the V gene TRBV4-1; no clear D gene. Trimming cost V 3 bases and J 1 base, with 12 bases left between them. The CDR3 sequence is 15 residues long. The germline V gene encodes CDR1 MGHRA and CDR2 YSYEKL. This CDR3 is CASSHVARPQETQYF. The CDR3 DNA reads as TGCGCCAGCAGCCACGTGGCCCGGCCCCAAGAGACCCAGTACTTC.

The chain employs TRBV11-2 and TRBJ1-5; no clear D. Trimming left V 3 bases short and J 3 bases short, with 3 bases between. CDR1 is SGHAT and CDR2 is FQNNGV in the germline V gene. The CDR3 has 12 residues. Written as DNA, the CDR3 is TGTGCCAGCAGCTTTCACAATCAGCCCCAGCATTTT. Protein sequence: CASSFHNQPQHF.

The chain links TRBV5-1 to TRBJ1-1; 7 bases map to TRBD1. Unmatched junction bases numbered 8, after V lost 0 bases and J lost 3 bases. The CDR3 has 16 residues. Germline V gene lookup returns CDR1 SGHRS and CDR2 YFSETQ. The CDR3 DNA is TGCGCCAGCAGCTTGGAGGGGACAGTCTGGGACACTGAAGCTTTCTTT. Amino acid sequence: CASSLEGTVWDTEAFF.

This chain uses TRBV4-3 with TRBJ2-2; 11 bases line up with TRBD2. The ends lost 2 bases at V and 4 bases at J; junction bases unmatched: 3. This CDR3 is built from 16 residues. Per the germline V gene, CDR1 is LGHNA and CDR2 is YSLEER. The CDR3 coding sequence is TGCGCCAGCAGCCAATTAGCGGGAGGGCTCACCGGGGAGCTGTTTTTT. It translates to CASSQLAGGLTGELFF.

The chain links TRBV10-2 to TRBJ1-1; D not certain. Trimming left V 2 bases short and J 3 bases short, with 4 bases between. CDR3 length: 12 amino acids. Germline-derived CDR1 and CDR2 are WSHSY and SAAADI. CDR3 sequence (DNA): TGCGCCAGCAGTGAGGGATACACTGAAGCTTTCTTT. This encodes CASSEGYTEAFF.

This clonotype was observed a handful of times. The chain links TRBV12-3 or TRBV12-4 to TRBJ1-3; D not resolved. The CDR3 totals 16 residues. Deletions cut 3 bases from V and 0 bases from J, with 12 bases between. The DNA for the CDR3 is TGTGCCAGCAGTTTGTTCCCGAGAAACTCTGGAAACACCATATATTTT. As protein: CASSLFPRNSGNTIYF.

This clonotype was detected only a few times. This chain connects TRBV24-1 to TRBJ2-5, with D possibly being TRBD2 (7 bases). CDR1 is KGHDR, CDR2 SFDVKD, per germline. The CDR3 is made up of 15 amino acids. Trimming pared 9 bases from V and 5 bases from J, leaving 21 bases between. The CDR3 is CATAGHRGGGETQYF. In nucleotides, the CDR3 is TGTGCCACCGCAGGCCATAGGGGGGGCGGGGAGACCCAGTACTTC.

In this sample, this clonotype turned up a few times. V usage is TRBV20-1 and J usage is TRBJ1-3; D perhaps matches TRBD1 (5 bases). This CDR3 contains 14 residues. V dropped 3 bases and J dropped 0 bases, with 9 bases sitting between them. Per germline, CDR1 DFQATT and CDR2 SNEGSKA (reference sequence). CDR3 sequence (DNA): TGCAGTGCTAGGACAGACTACTCTGGAAACACCATATATTTT. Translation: CSARTDYSGNTIYF.

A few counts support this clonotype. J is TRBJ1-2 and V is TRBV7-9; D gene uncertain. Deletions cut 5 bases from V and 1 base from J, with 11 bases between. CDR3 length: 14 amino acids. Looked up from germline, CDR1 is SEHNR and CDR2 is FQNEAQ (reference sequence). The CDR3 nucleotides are TGTGCCAGCAGCCAAGCGAGTTATAACTATGGCTACACCTTC. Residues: CASSQASYNYGYTF.

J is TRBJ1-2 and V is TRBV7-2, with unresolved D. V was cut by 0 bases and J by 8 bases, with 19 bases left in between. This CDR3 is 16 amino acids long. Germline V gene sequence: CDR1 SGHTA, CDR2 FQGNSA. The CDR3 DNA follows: TGTGCCAGCAGCTTAGCGACGGCCTCAGAGGCGGGGGGCTACACCTTC. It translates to CASSLATASEAGGYTF.

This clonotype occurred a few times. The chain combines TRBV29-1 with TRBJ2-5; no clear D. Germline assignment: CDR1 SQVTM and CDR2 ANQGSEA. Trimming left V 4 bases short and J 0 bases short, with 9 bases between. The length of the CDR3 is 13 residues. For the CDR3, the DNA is TGCAGCGTTGTTGGACGCGACCAAGAGACCCAGTACTTC. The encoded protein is CSVVGRDQETQYF.

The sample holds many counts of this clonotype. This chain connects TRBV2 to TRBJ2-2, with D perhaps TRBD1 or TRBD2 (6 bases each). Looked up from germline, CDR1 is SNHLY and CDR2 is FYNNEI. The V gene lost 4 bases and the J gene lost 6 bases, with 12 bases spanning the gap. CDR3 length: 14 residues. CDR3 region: CASSGRRGPGELFF. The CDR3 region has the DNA TGTGCCAGCAGTGGTCGACGGGGGCCCGGGGAGCTGTTTTTT.

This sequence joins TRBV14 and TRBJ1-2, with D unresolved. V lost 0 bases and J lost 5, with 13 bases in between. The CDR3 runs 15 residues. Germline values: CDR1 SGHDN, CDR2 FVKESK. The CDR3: CASSQEGIKNYGYTF. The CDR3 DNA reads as TGTGCCAGCAGCCAAGAGGGCATCAAGAATTATGGCTACACCTTC.

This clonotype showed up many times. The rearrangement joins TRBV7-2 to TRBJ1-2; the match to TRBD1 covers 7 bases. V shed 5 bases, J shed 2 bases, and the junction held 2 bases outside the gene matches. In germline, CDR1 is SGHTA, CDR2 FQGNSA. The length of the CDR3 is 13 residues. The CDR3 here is CASSRGQNYGYTF. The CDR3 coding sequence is TGTGCCAGCAGCCGGGGACAGAACTATGGCTACACCTTC.

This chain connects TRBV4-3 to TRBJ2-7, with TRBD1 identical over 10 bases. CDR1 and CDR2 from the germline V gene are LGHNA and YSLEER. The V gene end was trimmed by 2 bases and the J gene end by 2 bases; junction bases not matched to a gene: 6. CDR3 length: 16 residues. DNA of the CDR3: TGCGCCAGCAGCCAATTGTGGGGACAGGGGCCCTACGAGCAGTACTTC. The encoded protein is CASSQLWGQGPYEQYF.

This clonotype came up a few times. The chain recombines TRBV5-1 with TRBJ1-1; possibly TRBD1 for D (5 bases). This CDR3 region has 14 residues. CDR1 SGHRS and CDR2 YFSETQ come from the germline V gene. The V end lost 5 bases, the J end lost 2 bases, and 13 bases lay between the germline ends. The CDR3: CASRTGTVNTEAFF. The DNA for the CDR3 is TGCGCCAGCAGGACCGGGACGGTTAACACTGAAGCTTTCTTT.

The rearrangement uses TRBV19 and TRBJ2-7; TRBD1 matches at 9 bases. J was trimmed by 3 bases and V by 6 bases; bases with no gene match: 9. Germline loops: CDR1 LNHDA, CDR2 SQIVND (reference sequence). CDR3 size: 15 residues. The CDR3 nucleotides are TGTGCCAGTAGCGCCGGGACAGGGCCCTACTACGAGCAGTACGTC. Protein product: CASSAGTGPYYEQYV.

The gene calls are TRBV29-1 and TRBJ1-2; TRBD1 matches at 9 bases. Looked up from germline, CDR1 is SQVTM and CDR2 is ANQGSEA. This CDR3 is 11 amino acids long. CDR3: CSADRGYGYTF. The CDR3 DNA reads TGCAGTGCTGACAGGGGGTATGGCTACACCTTC. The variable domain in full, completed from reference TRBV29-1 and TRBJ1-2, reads SAVISQKPSRDICQRGTSLTIQCQVDSQVTMMFWYRQQPGQSLTLIATANQGSEATYESGFVIDKFPISRPNLTFSTLTVSNMSPEDSSIYLCSADRGYGYTFGSGTRLTVV.

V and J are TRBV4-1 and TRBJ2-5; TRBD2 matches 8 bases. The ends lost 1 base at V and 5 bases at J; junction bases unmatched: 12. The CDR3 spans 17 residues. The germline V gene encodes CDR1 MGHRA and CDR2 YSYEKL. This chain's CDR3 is CASSQAWASGPSETQYF. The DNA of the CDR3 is TGCGCCAGCAGCCAAGCGTGGGCTAGCGGGCCTTCGGAGACCCAGTACTTC.